The T cell receptor (beta chain) described here comes from a study of T-cell reconstitution after alpha-beta-depleted transplantation in children. This CDR3 has 13 amino acids. Trimming left V 4 bases short and J 3 bases short, with 12 bases between. Germline V gives CDR1 GTSNPN, CDR2 SVGIG (reference sequence). Unique molecular identifiers were incorporated when the TCRbeta library was constructed. Via MiXCR, TCRdb re-called the PCR reads, giving one row per CDR3 protein. The table has 670,000 or so distinct CDR3 sequences, about an eighth seen once. Study results and limitations: Alpha-beta T cells about two months after transplant reportedly derived from several hundred expanded graft clones. T-cell numbers and diversity, one year after transplant, stemmed largely from T cells that were newly produced. Surviving recipient cells, namely T cells and thymic progenitors, were the source of high day-60 TCRbeta diversity in some patients.

This clonotype appeared a few times. What it binds is unknown. Specimen: PBMCs, collected before TCRalphabeta/CD19-depleted stem cell transplant. This rearrangement joins TRBV30 to TRBJ1-1; D possibly corresponds to TRBD1 (6 bases). The clonotype originates from a girl aged 2 to 9 with congenital amegakaryocytic thrombocytopenia, due to receive a stem cell transplant. Here the CDR3 reads CAWILQGYTEAFF. In nucleotides, the CDR3 is TGTGCCTGGATCCTCCAGGGGTACACTGAAGCTTTCTTT.